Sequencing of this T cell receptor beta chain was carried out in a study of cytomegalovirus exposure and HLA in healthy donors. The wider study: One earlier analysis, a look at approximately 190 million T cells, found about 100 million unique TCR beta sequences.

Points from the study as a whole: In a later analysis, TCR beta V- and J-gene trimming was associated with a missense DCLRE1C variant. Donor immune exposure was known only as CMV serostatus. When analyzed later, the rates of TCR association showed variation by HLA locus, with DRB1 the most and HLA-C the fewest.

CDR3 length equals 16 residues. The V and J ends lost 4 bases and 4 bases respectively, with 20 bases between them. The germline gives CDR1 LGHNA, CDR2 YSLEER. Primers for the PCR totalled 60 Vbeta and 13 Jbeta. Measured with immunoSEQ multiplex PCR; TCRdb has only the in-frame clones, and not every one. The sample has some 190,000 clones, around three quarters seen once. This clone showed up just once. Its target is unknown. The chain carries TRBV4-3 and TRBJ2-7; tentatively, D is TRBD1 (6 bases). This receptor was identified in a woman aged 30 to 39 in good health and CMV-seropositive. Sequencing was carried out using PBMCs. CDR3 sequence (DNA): TGCGCCAGCAGCCCCGATGGCAGGGGCCATCGGTACGAGCAGTACTTC. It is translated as CASSPDGRGHRYEQYF.